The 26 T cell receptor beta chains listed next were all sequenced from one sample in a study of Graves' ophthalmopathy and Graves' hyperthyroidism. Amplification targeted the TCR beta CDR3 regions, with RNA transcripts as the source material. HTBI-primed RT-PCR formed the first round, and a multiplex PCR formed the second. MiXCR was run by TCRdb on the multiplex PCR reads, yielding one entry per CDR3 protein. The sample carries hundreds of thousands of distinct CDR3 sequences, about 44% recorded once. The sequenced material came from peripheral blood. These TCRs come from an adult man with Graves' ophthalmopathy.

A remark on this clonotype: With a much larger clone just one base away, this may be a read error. The CDR3 protein is CASSVAGGVHGYTF. The CDR3 bases are TGTGCCAGCAGTGTTGCAGGGGGAGTCCATGGCTACACCTTC. The V gene is TRBV2, the J gene TRBJ1-2, with 7 bases fitting TRBD1. The CDR3 is made up of 14 amino acids. Trimming took 4 bases from V and 6 from J; bases not matched to a gene: 8. CDR1 SNHLY and CDR2 FYNNEI come from the germline V gene.

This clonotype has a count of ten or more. The CDR3 DNA reads as TGTGCCACCAGTGCATCCGGGACTGAAGCTTTCTTT. This translates into CATSASGTEAFF. The V gene is TRBV24-1, the J gene TRBJ1-1; D unclear. This CDR3 has 12 residues. CDR1 is KGHDR, CDR2 SFDVKD, per germline. V shed 5 bases and J shed 5 bases, with 8 bases lying between them.

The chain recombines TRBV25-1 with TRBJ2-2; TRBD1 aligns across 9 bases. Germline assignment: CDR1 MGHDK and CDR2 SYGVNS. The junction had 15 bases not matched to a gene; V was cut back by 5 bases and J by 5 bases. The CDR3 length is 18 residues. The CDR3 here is CASSFLGTGTGNTGELFF. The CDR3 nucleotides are TGTGCCAGCAGTTTTCTAGGGACCGGGACAGGGAATACCGGGGAGCTGTTTTTT.

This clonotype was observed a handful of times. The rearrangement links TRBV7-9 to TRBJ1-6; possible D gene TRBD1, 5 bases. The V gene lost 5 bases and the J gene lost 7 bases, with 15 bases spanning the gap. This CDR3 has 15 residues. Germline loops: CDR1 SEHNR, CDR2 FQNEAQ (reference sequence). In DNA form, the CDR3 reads TGTGCCAGCAGCCACGAACCGACAGCGAATTCACCCCTCCACTTT. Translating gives CASSHEPTANSPLHF. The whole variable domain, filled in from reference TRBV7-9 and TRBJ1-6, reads DTGVSQNPRHKITKRGQNVTFRCDPISEHNRLYWYRQTLGQGPEFLTYFQNEAQLEKSRLLSDRFSAERPKGSFSTLEIQRTEQGDSAMYLCASSHEPTANSPLHFGNGTRLTVT.

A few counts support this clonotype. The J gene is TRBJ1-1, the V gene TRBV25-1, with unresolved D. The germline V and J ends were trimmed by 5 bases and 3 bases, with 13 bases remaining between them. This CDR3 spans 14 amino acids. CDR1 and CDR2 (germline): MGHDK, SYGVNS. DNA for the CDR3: TGTGCCAGCAGTTTCTCCCCGGGGTACACTGAAGCTTTCTTT. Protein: CASSFSPGYTEAFF. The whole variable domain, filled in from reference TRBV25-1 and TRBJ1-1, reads EADIYQTPRYLVIGTGKKITLECSQTMGHDKMYWYQQDPGMELHLIHYSYGVNSTEKGDLSSESTVSRIRTEHFPLTLESARPSHTSQYLCASSFSPGYTEAFFGQGTRLTVV.

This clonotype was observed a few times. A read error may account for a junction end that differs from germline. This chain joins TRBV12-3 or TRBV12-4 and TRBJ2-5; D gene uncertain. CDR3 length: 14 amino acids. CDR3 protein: CASRLDSDGRTQYF. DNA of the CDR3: TGTGCCAGCAGATTAGACTCGGACGGGCGAACCCAGTACTTC.

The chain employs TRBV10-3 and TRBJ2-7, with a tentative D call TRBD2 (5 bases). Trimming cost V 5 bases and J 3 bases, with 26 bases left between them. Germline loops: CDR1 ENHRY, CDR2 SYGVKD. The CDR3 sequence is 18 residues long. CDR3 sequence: CAISYLNPRESGGYEQYF. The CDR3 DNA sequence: TGTGCCATCAGTTACCTTAACCCCCGGGAAAGCGGAGGCTACGAGCAGTACTTC.

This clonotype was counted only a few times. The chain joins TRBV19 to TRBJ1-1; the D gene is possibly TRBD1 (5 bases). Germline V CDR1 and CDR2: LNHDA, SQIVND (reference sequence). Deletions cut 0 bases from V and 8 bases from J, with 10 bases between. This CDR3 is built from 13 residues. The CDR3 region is CASSIDLTVEAFF. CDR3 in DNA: TGTGCCAGTAGTATAGACCTGACAGTCGAAGCTTTCTTT.

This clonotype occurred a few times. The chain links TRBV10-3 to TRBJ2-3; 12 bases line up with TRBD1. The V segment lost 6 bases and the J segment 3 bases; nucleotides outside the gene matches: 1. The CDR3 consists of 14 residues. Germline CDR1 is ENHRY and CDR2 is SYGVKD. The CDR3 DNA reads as TGTGCCATCAGGGGACAGGGGGCAACAGATACGCAGTATTTT. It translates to CAIRGQGATDTQYF.

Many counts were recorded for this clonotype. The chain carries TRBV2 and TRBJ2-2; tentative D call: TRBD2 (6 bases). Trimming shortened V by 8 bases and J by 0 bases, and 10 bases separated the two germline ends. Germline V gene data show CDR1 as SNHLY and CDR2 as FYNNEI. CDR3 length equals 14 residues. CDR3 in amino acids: CASRRGTNTGELFF. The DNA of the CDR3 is TGTGCCAGCCGGAGGGGTACGAACACCGGGGAGCTGTTTTTT. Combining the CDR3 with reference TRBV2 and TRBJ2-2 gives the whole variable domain EPEVTQTPSHQVTQMGQEVILRCVPISNHLYFYWYRQILGQKVEFLVSFYNNEISEKSEIFDDQFSVERPDGSNFTLKIRSTKLEDSAMYFCASRRGTNTGELFFGEGSRLTVL.

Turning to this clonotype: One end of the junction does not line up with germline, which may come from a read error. The CDR3 sequence is CASSYGTAFYNSPLHF. The CDR3 region has the DNA TGTGCCAGCAGTTACGGGACAGCCTTCTATAATTCACCCCTCCACTTT. The V call is TRBV10-3, the J call TRBJ1-6, with 7 bases aligning to TRBD1. Germline CDR1 ENHRY, CDR2 SYGVKD. There are 16 residues in the CDR3.

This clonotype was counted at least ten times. The CDR3 sequence is CASSVGAGRETQYF. CDR3 in DNA: TGTGCCAGCAGCGTAGGGGCGGGACGAGAGACCCAGTACTTC. The chain has TRBV9 and TRBJ2-5, with D maybe TRBD2 (6 bases). There are 14 residues in the CDR3. The V end was cut by 0 bases, the J end by 4 bases, with 10 bases between. Germline CDR1 and CDR2: SGDLS and YYNGEE.

The CDR3 loop is CASSFGGRYSNQPQHF. CDR3 sequence (DNA): TGTGCCAGCAGCTTCGGGGGACGGTATAGCAATCAGCCCCAGCATTTT. This chain connects TRBV7-9 to TRBJ1-5; D perhaps matches TRBD1 (5 bases). The CDR3 loop spans 16 amino acids. Trimming removed 3 bases from V and 0 bases from J, with 12 bases in between. Germline V CDR1 and CDR2: SEHNR, FQNEAQ (reference sequence).

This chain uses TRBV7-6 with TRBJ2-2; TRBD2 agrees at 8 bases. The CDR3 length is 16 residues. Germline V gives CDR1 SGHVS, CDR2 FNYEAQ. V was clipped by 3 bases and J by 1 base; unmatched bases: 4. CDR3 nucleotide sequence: TGTGCCAGCAGCTTTATAGCGGGACAGAACACCGGGGAGCTGTTTTTT. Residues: CASSFIAGQNTGELFF.

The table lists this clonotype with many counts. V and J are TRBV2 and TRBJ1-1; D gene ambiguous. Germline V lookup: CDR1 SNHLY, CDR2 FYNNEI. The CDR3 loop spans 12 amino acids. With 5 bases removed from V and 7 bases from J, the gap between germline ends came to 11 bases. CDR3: CASSRGRFEAFF. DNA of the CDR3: TGTGCCAGCAGTCGCGGACGGTTTGAAGCTTTCTTT.

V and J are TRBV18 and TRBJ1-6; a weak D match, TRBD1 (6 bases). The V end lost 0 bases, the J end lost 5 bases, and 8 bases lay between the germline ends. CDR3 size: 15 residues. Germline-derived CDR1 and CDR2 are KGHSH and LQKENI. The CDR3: CASSPPQGHNSPLHF. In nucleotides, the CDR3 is TGTGCCAGCTCACCACCACAGGGACATAATTCACCCCTCCACTTT.

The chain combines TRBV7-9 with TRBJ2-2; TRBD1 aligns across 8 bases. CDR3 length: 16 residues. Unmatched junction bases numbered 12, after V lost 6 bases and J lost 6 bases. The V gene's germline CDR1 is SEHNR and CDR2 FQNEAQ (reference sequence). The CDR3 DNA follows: TGTGCCAGCAGTATTGGACAGGGCCCTAATCCCGGGGAGCTGTTTTTT. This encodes CASSIGQGPNPGELFF.

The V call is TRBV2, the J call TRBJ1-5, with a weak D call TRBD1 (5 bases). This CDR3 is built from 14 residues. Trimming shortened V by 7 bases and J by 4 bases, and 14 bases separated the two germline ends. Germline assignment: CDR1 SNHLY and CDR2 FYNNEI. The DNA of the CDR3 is TGTGCCAGCATTCGTTTGGGGGGGAATCAGCCCCAGCATTTT. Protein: CASIRLGGNQPQHF.

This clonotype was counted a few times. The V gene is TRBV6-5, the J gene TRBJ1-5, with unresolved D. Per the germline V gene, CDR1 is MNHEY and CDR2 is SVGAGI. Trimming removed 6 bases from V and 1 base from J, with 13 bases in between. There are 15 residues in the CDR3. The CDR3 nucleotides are TGTGCCAGCAGCCCCGGTGGCAGCAGCAATCAGCCCCAGCATTTT. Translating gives CASSPGGSSNQPQHF.

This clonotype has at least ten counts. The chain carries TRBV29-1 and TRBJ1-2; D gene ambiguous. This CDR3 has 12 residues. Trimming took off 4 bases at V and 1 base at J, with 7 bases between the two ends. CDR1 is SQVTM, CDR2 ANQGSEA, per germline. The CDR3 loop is CSVVPGNYGYTF. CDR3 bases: TGCAGCGTTGTTCCGGGTAACTATGGCTACACCTTC.

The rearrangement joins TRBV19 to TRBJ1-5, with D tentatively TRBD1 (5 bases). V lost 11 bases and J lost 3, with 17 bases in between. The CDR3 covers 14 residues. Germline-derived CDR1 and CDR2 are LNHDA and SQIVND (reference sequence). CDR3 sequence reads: CAWGRGAVNQPQHF. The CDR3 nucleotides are TGTGCCTGGGGTAGAGGGGCAGTCAATCAGCCCCAGCATTTT.

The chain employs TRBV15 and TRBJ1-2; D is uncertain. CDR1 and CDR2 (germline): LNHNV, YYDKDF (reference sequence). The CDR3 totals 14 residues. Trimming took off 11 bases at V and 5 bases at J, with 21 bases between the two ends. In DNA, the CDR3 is TGTGCCTGGAGTGACGAGACATCTCGTTATGGCTACACCTTC. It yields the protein CAWSDETSRYGYTF.

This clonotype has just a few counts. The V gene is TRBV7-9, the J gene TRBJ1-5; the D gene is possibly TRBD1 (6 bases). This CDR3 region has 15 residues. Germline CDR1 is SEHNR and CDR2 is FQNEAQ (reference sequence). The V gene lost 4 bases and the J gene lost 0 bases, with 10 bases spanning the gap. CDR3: CASSSPGASNQPQHF. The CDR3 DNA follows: TGTGCCAGCAGCTCCCCGGGGGCTAGCAATCAGCCCCAGCATTTT.

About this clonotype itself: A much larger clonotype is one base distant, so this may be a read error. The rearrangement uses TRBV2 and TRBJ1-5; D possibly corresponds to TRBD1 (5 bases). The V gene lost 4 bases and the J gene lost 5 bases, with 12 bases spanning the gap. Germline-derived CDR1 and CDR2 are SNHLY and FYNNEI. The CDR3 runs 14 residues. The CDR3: CASSGAGIYQPQHF. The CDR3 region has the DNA TGTGCCAGCAGTGGGGCAGGGATTTATCAGCCCCAGCATTTT.

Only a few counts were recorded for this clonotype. CDR3 protein: CASSSQPDRESEKLFF. The CDR3 DNA is TGTGCCAGCAGTTCACAACCGGACAGGGAAAGTGAAAAACTGTTTTTT. The rearrangement links TRBV25-1 to TRBJ1-4; TRBD1 agrees at 8 bases. This CDR3 has 16 residues. V dropped 5 bases and J dropped 7; count of bases not matched to a gene: 12. CDR1 and CDR2 (germline): MGHDK, SYGVNS.

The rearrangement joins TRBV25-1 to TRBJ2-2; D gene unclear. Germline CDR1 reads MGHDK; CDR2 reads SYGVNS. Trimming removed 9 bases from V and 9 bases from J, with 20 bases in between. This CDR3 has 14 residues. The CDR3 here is CASNEYGVARELFF. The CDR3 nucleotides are TGTGCCAGTAATGAGTACGGCGTCGCCAGGGAGCTGTTTTTT.